This T cell receptor (beta chain) appears in the sequencing data of a study of T-cell reconstitution after alpha-beta-depleted transplantation in children. Unique molecular identifiers were incorporated when the TCRbeta library was constructed. TCRdb analysed the PCR reads with MiXCR anew, one entry per CDR3 protein. Among about 400,000 distinct CDR3 sequences listed, roughly 15% were seen once. Study-level results: The origin of alpha-beta T cells about two months after transplant was reportedly several hundred expanded graft clones. Surviving recipient T cells and intrathymic progenitors accounted for some patients' high TCRbeta diversity at day 60. Newly produced T cells mostly provided counts and TCRbeta diversity after one year, as hyperexpanded clones declined.

For this clonotype: What it binds is unknown.

Germline V CDR1 and CDR2: MNHNS, SASEGT. Germline trimming cut 5 bases from V and 0 bases from J; bases unmatched to any gene: 4. The CDR3 has 15 residues. The chain uses TRBV6-1 and TRBJ2-5, with 9 nucleotides matching TRBD1. This TCR came from a boy under two years old who had a stem cell transplant for Wiskott-Aldrich syndrome, so the T cells may come from the graft donor. The source was PBMCs, mostly from graft donor cells, collected 360 days after TCRalphabeta/CD19-depleted stem cell transplant. The CDR3 DNA is TGTGCCAGCAGTATGGACAGGGGCGACCAAGAGACCCAGTACTTC. Translation gives CASSMDRGDQETQYF.